Below, 16 T cell receptor beta chains from the same sample are listed, as sequenced in a study of blood T cell repertoires in COVID-19 (dated by TCRdb to the early 2020s). To prepare the library, the immunoSEQ multiplex PCR assay was applied. The table was pulled from immuneACCESS by TCRdb, which kept in-frame rearrangements only. Such tables lose some clones; where checked, under half of the loss comes from unresolved V genes, and the rest has no known cause. This sample holds about 220,000 clones; around four fifths were observed only once. The top ten constitute 4.8% of the sample. The source material was PBMCs or T cells enriched from blood (not recorded which). These receptors originate from a woman in her forties or fifties who had been exposed to COVID-19.

This chain uses TRBV7-9 with TRBJ1-3; TRBD1 might be the D (5 bases). V dropped 7 bases and J dropped 0 bases, with 16 bases sitting between them. The CDR3 spans 16 residues. The germline gives CDR1 SEHNR, CDR2 FQNEAQ (reference sequence). CDR3 bases: TGTGCCAGCAAGGAGGGACGTCGGTTCTCTGGAAACACCATATATTTT. This codes for CASKEGRRFSGNTIYF.

The CDR3 sequence is CASSGAPNQPQHF. CDR3 nucleotides: TGTGCCAGCAGCGGGGCTCCTAATCAGCCCCAGCATTTT. The gene calls are TRBV5-4 and TRBJ1-5, with a weak D call TRBD1 (5 bases). Germline-derived CDR1 and CDR2 are SGHNT and YYREEE (reference sequence). The CDR3 covers 13 residues. Trimming pared 4 bases from V and 4 bases from J, leaving 9 bases between.

The J gene is TRBJ2-7, the V gene TRBV7-9, with 8 nucleotides matching TRBD1. Germline V gives CDR1 SEHNR, CDR2 FQNEAQ (reference sequence). The CDR3 covers 16 residues. Germline trimming cut 1 base from V and 3 bases from J; bases unmatched to any gene: 8. The CDR3 nucleotides read TGTGCCAGCAGCTTAGAACCCCAGGGGGCGCGCTACGAGCAGTACTTC. Residues: CASSLEPQGARYEQYF.

V is TRBV30 and J is TRBJ1-1; TRBD1 might be the D (5 bases). V lost 0 bases and J lost 4, with 15 bases in between. The germline gives CDR1 GTSNPN, CDR2 SVGIG (reference sequence). The CDR3 covers 15 residues. CDR3 in DNA: TGTGCCTGGAGTGTTAGAGGGGCGGGAGGCACTGAAGCTTTCTTT. It specifies CAWSVRGAGGTEAFF.

V usage is TRBV5-4 and J usage is TRBJ2-3, with unresolved D. V shed 4 bases and J shed 4 bases, with 4 bases lying between them. The CDR3 has 11 residues. The germline CDR1 and CDR2 sequences are SGHNT and YYREEE (reference sequence). This CDR3 reads CASSLADTQYF. The CDR3 nucleotides read TGTGCCAGCAGCCTAGCAGATACGCAGTATTTT.

The chain combines TRBV21-1 with TRBJ2-7; TRBD2, the table's D call, was not compared with the DNA. TRBV21-1 is shown as a pseudogene. The CDR3 extends over 14 amino acids. CDR3 in amino acids: CRPAPGGGLYEQYF. Written as DNA, the CDR3 is TGTCGCCCAGCACCGGGGGGCGGTTTATACGAGCAGTACTTC.

The chain couples TRBV24-1 to TRBJ2-7; D gene unclear. This CDR3 region has 13 residues. Germline assignment: CDR1 KGHDR and CDR2 SFDVKD. With 3 bases removed from V and 6 bases from J, the gap between germline ends came to 11 bases. The DNA for the CDR3 is TGTGCCACCAGTGATGGCCCCCGAGGCGAGCAGTACTTC. Residues: CATSDGPRGEQYF.

The chain employs TRBV28 and TRBJ1-1; 7 nucleotides align to TRBD1. Germline V gives CDR1 MDHEN, CDR2 SYDVKM. The CDR3 spans 13 residues. Trimming removed 5 bases from V and 5 bases from J; junction bases left unmatched: 5. The CDR3: CASSERGRTEAFF. In nucleotides, the CDR3 is TGTGCCAGCAGTGAGAGGGGGCGAACTGAAGCTTTCTTT.

The V gene is TRBV6-4, the J gene TRBJ2-3; tentative D call: TRBD2 (6 bases). Trimming cost V 2 bases and J 2 bases, with 20 bases left between them. The CDR3 totals 18 residues. The germline V gene has CDR1 MRHNA and CDR2 SNTAGT. This CDR3 is CASSDRGDGEVFTDTQYF. For the CDR3, the DNA is TGTGCCAGCAGTGACCGCGGGGATGGCGAGGTCTTCACAGATACGCAGTATTTT.

J is TRBJ1-5 and V is TRBV4-3, with 7 bases lining up with TRBD1. The CDR3 loop spans 13 amino acids. J lost 9 bases, V lost 3 bases, and 5 bases had no gene match. Germline V gives CDR1 LGHNA, CDR2 YSLEER. CDR3 residues: CASSHLQGWPQHF. The CDR3, as DNA: TGCGCCAGCAGCCACTTACAGGGGTGGCCCCAGCATTTT.

The chain joins TRBV12-2 to TRBJ1-3; the table gives TRBD1 as D, unverified against the DNA. TRBV12-2 is given as a pseudogene. This CDR3 region has 14 residues. The CDR3, as DNA: TGTGCGGGGGCACCGGACAGGTGCGACTACACCATATATTTT. Protein product: CAGAPDRCDYTIYF.

This clone came up a few times. This chain uses TRBV7-8 with TRBJ1-2, with a tentative D call TRBD1 (5 bases). V gave up 4 bases and J gave up 4 bases, with 22 bases separating them. The CDR3 totals 17 residues. Germline assignment: CDR1 SGHVS and CDR2 FQNEAQ. This CDR3 is CASSSAEPFRQSYGYTF. The CDR3 coding sequence is TGTGCCAGCAGCTCGGCGGAACCCTTTCGACAGAGCTATGGCTACACCTTC.

J is TRBJ2-1 and V is TRBV5-1; TRBD2 agrees at 16 bases. V was pared by 3 bases and J by 9 bases, with 6 bases of the junction left unmatched. From germline, CDR1 is SGHRS and CDR2 YFSETQ. CDR3 length: 16 amino acids. The CDR3 is CASSSGTSGGAGEQFF. The CDR3 DNA reads TGCGCCAGCAGCTCTGGGACTAGCGGGGGGGCAGGTGAGCAGTTCTTC.

V and J are TRBV29-1 and TRBJ1-1; 8 nucleotides align to TRBD1. V lost 5 bases, J lost 5 bases, and 7 bases stayed unmatched. In germline, CDR1 is SQVTM, CDR2 ANQGSEA. This CDR3 contains 13 residues. CDR3 DNA sequence: TGCAGCGTTTCTGGACAGGGCTTTACTGAAGCTTTCTTT. Protein product: CSVSGQGFTEAFF.

The rearrangement joins TRBV28 to TRBJ1-4; TRBD1 might be the D (6 bases). V was pared by 4 bases and J by 8 bases, with 14 bases between. The CDR3 spans 14 residues. The germline gives CDR1 MDHEN, CDR2 SYDVKM. This CDR3 is CASSSHRVREKLFF. In DNA, the CDR3 is TGTGCCAGCAGTTCCCACAGGGTGCGAGAAAAACTGTTTTTT.

The CDR3 protein is CASSPRTAYEQYF. In DNA, the CDR3 is TGTGCCAGCTCACCACGAACAGCCTACGAGCAGTACTTC. The genes are TRBV18 and TRBJ2-7; D is unclear. The CDR3 loop spans 13 amino acids. Trimming left V 1 base short and J 2 bases short, with 6 bases between. CDR1 and CDR2 from the germline V gene are KGHSH and LQKENI.